This TCR beta chain was recovered during a study of OX40 agonist ivuxolimab in advanced cancers. At the level of the whole study: The costimulatory receptor OX40 (CD134) was targeted by ivuxolimab, a fully human IgG2 agonistic monoclonal antibody. The dose-escalation cohort was 82.7% male with a mean age of about 54 years, ranging from roughly 23 to 85. The paper reports the monotherapy dose-escalation portion (N of about 47 patients) of the phase I ivuxolimab trial. Partial responses were achieved by three dose-escalation patients, of whom one had hepatocellular carcinoma and two had cutaneous melanoma. The point of sequencing TCRbeta in the periphery was to test whether ivuxolimab changed TCR sequence diversity and drove clonal T-cell expansion. Among the approximately 50 dose-escalation patients, approximately 20 had hepatocellular carcinoma, about 15 melanoma, 9 renal cell carcinoma and 9 head and neck cancer. Patients were allowed to have had prior anti-PD-1, anti-PD-L1 or anti-CTLA-4 therapy, and approximately 40% of the dose-escalation patients had been treated with checkpoint inhibitors. Intravenous ivuxolimab was administered to patients every 2 weeks at six dose levels: 0.01, 0.1, 0.3, 1.5, 3 and 10 mg/kg. Study-level results and caveats: Low levels of normalized T-cell clonal expansion were also seen in some nonresponding patients. At doses of 0.1 to 3.0 mg/kg, clonal expansion of both CD4+ and CD8+ blood T cells was observed from baseline to week 6. In the 0.1-3.0 mg/kg groups, partial responders were among the patients with the lowest normalized peripheral clonal expansion, particularly in CD8+ T cells. The antigen specificity of the clonally expanded peripheral T cells was not determined. After ivuxolimab, CD8+ T cells had more expanded clones than CD4+ T cells on average.

Patients with autoimmune disease history or receiving systemic immunosuppression were excluded from the trial. In every dose cohort, peripheral blood was drawn for TCR sequencing at baseline, cycle 4 day 1, and cycle 7 day 1. The samples were taken from a phase I, first-in-human, multicenter, open-label dose-escalation trial of ivuxolimab. Adults with locally advanced or metastatic head and neck squamous cell, hepatocellular, melanoma or renal cell carcinoma were enrolled in the trial. Before TCR sequencing, CD4+ T cells and CD8+ T cells from peripheral blood were sorted into separate populations. Genomic DNA was isolated from the sorted cells so that the TCRbeta CDR3 region could be sequenced. The immunoSEQ Assay was used for sequencing of TCRbeta CDR3 regions. TCRdb provides this immuneACCESS table in a form limited to in-frame rearrangements. Some clones are lacking; in checked studies, under half of them reflect an unresolved V gene, and why the rest are absent is not known. This sample holds 30,000 to 40,000 clones; over 60% were observed only once. The ten largest clonotypes hold roughly a fifth of the sample.

CDR1 and CDR2, looked up from the germline V gene (reference sequence), are WNHNN and SYGVQD. Germline trimming amounts to 8 bases on V and 7 bases on J, with 9 as the count of junction bases outside the gene matches. The CDR3 covers 14 residues, taking in both the cysteine and the phenylalanine. Of all the DNA, just the CDR3 is kept, 42 bases in frame from base 1. As for this clone: The specificity of this receptor is unknown. No clone much larger than this one lies a single base away; base qualities are absent.

The sequence derives from an adult with an advanced solid tumor such as melanoma, head and neck, liver or kidney cancer. Here the chain combines TRBV10-1 and TRBJ2-1; 9 bases in between match TRBD1. Source: CD4+ or CD8+ T cells sorted from blood, taken in a trial of the OX40 agonist ivuxolimab. The sequence in DNA is TGCGCCAGCGGTGTCGGACAGGGGTTAAATGAGCAGTTCTTC. Its translation reads: CASGVGQGLNEQFF.